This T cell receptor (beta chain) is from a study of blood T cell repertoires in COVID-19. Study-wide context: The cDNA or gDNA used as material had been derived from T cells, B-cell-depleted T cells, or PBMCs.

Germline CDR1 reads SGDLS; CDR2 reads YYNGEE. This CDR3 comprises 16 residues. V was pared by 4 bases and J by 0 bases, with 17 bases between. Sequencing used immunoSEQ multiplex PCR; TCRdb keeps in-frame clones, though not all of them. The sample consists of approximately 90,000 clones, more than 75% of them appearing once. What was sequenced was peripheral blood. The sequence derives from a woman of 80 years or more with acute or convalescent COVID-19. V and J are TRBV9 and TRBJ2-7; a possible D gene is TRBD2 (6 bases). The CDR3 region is CASSPTGTSFSYEQYF. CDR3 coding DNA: TGTGCCAGCAGCCCTACGGGGACTTCCTTCTCCTACGAGCAGTACTTC.